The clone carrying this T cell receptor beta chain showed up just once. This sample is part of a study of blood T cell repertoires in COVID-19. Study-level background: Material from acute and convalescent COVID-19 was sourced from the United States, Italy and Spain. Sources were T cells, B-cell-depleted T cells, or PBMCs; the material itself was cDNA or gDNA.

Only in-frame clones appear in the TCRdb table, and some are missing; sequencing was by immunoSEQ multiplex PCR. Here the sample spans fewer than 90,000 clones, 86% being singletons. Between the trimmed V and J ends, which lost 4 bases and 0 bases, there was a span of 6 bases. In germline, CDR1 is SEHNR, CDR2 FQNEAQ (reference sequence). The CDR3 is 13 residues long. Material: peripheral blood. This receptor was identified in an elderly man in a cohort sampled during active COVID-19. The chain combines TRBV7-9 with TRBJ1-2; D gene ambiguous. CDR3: CASSSSSNYGYTF. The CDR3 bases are TGTGCCAGCAGCTCTTCCTCTAACTATGGCTACACCTTC.